A selection of T cell receptor beta chains follows, all from one sample in a study of T cell repertoires in cytomegalovirus infection. What these receptors recognize is not known. TCRdb processed the reads anew with MiXCR; each CDR3 protein has one entry. The table lists some 500,000 distinct CDR3 sequences, about 33% of them singletons. The sample was cultured PBMCs, taken from culture after CMV antigen stimulation. The origin of the receptors is a human donor in good health (CMV status not recorded). Some clones in this sample may be carry-over from other donors' samples. Both conserved end residues are part of each CDR3. A D gene is named only where the DNA matches it firmly. The size field is filled for only some rows; it gives once, few, many or a size class.

clone size | J gene | V gene | D gene | CDR3 DNA | CDR3 protein
NA | TRBJ2-1 | TRBV12-3/TRBV12-4 | NA | TGTGCCAGCAGATTCCGGAGCTCCTACAATGAGCAGTTCTTC | CASRFRSSYNEQFF
many | TRBJ1-2 | TRBV4-2 | NA | TGTGCCAGCAGCCCTGGAGGCTCGGCGGTATATGGCTACACCTTC | CASSPGGSAVYGYTF
NA | TRBJ2-1 | TRBV28 | TRBD2 | TGTGCCAGCAGTCCAAGGGGACTAGCCCGAGGATATGAGCAGTTCTTC | CASSPRGLARGYEQFF
few | TRBJ2-5 | TRBV4-1 | NA | TGCGCCAGCAGCCCCCTGTGGGGCTTCCAAGAGACCCAGTACTTC | CASSPLWGFQETQYF
NA | TRBJ1-6 | TRBV15 | NA | TGTGCCACCAGCAGAGATCCGGGTACTAATTCACCCCTCCACTTT | CATSRDPGTNSPLHF
NA | TRBJ1-1 | TRBV7-4 | NA | TGTGCCAGCAGCTTAATCCAGGAGAACACTGAAGCTTTCTTT | CASSLIQENTEAFF
NA | TRBJ2-7 | TRBV29-1 | TRBD1 | TGCAGCTTAAAACAGGGGGCTAGCTCCTACGAGCAGTACTTC | CSLKQGASSYEQYF
NA | TRBJ2-3 | TRBV11-2 | TRBD1 | TGTGCCAGCAGCTTAGAGAGGAGGGGACAGGGGATTACAGATACGCAGTATTTT | CASSLERRGQGITDTQYF
few | TRBJ2-1 | TRBV3-1 | NA | TGTGCCAGCAGCCAACGTCCTAGTCTGAATGAGCAGTTCTTC | CASSQRPSLNEQFF
NA | TRBJ2-1 | TRBV29-1 | TRBD2 | TGCAGCGTTGAAGGACTAGCGGGCGCATCATCCTCCTACAATGAGCAGTTCTTC | CSVEGLAGASSSYNEQFF
few | TRBJ1-3 | TRBV2 | TRBD1 | TGTGCCAGCAGTGAACAGGGGGAGCGGAACACCATATATTTT | CASSEQGERNTIYF
NA | TRBJ2-2 | TRBV12-3/TRBV12-4 | TRBD1 | TGTGCCAGCAGTTTGGGGACAGGGGGCGAAACCGGGGAGCTGTTTTTT | CASSLGTGGETGELFF
once | TRBJ2-2 | TRBV12-3/TRBV12-4 | TRBD2 | TGTGCCAGCAGTTTACGGGCGGGAGGACGGACCGGGGAGCTGTTTTTT | CASSLRAGGRTGELFF
few | TRBJ1-2 | TRBV5-1 | NA | TGCGCCAGCAGCCCCACACTGCTAACCCCGGGTCGTTATGGCTACACCTTC | CASSPTLLTPGRYGYTF
few | TRBJ1-2 | TRBV5-1 | NA | TGCGCCAGCAGCTTGGAGGACCTTAATGGCTACACCTTC | CASSLEDLNGYTF
NA | TRBJ2-5 | TRBV20-1 | TRBD2 | TGCAGTGCTGGACTAGCGGGAGGGTTACAAGAGACCCAGTACTTC | CSAGLAGGLQETQYF
NA | TRBJ1-1 | TRBV4-1 | NA | TGTGCCAGCAGCCAGGACCCGGGGCGCTGGACTGAAGCTTTCTTT | CASSQDPGRWTEAFF
NA | TRBJ2-1 | TRBV11-2 | NA | TGTGCCAGCAGCCGAATGGGGTCCAGCCTCAATGAGCAGTTCTTC | CASSRMGSSLNEQFF
NA | TRBJ2-1 | TRBV19 | NA | TGTGCCAGTAGTGAAGTGGGCCTCTCCTACAATGAGCAGTTCTTC | CASSEVGLSYNEQFF
NA | TRBJ2-1 | TRBV5-4 | NA | TGTGCCAGCAGAGGGGACTTTCGCTCCTACAATGAGCAGTTCTTC | CASRGDFRSYNEQFF
NA | TRBJ2-1 | TRBV28 | NA | TGTGCCAGCAGTCAGACAGTCAGTGAGCAGTTCTTC | CASSQTVSEQFF
NA | TRBJ1-1 | TRBV7-9 | NA | TGTGCCAGCAGCTCACCAAACAAGAACACTGAAGCTTTCTTT | CASSSPNKNTEAFF
NA | TRBJ2-5 | TRBV7-6 | NA | TGTGCCAGCAGCTCCACAAGCGATAGGGCACAAGGAGAGACCCAGTACTTC | CASSSTSDRAQGETQYF
few | TRBJ2-1 | TRBV11-3 | TRBD2 | TGTGCCAGCAGCTTACTGACGGGAGGGCACAATGAGCAGTTCTTC | CASSLLTGGHNEQFF
NA | TRBJ2-1 | TRBV3-1 | NA | TGTGCCAGCAGCCACTGGGCCCAAAACAATGAGCAGTTCTTC | CASSHWAQNNEQFF
NA | TRBJ2-3 | TRBV6-1 | NA | TGTGCCAGCATAGAGCAGGGTCTTACAGATACGCAGTATTTT | CASIEQGLTDTQYF
few | TRBJ1-4 | TRBV4-3 | NA | TGCGCCAGCAGCCAAGATCCGGCAGGACGACCTGAAAAACTGTTTTTT | CASSQDPAGRPEKLFF
few | TRBJ2-3 | TRBV2 | TRBD2 | TGTGCCAGCAGTGATAGCGGGGATAGCACAGATACGCAGTATTTT | CASSDSGDSTDTQYF
NA | TRBJ1-3 | TRBV30 | NA | TGTGCCTGGAGCATTAGGGGCGGGTTGATCTCTGGAAACACCATATATTTT | CAWSIRGGLISGNTIYF
NA | TRBJ2-3 | TRBV5-6 | TRBD1 | TGTGCCAGCAGGAATTGGGACAGGGGCGTCCCCACAGATACGCAGTATTTT | CASRNWDRGVPTDTQYF
few | TRBJ2-3 | TRBV7-9 | TRBD2 | TGTGCCAGCAGCACCAGACTAGCGGGAAGCACAGATACGCAGTATTTT | CASSTRLAGSTDTQYF
NA | TRBJ2-6 | TRBV7-2 | TRBD2 | TGTGCCAGCAGCTCTCAACGTGGGACTAAATCTGGGGCCAACGTCCTGACTTTC | CASSSQRGTKSGANVLTF
many | TRBJ2-5 | TRBV7-8 | NA | TGTGCCAGCAGCCGAAGGACGGGACACGAGACCCAGTACTTC | CASSRRTGHETQYF
many | TRBJ1-6 | TRBV7-2 | NA | TGTGCCAGCAGCTTAGATAGGCGGCAGGGCGCTTCACCCCTCCACTTT | CASSLDRRQGASPLHF
NA | TRBJ2-5 | TRBV6-8 | TRBD1 | TGTGCCAGCAGTTACGACAGGGGAACGGAGACCCAGTACTTC | CASSYDRGTETQYF
NA | TRBJ1-5 | TRBV12-3/TRBV12-4 | TRBD1 | TGTGCCAGCAGCCCCGGACAGGGGGCTAGACAGCCCCAGCATTTT | CASSPGQGARQPQHF
NA | TRBJ1-5 | TRBV20-1 | NA | TGCAGTGCTAGAGGAACAGGCCCCCAGCCCCAGCATTTT | CSARGTGPQPQHF
NA | TRBJ2-1 | TRBV19 | TRBD2 | TGTGCCAGTAGTATTAGCGGGAGCATCTACAATGAGCAGTTCTTC | CASSISGSIYNEQFF
NA | TRBJ2-5 | TRBV7-2 | NA | TGTGCCAGCAGCTATGGCGGGGTATGGGCAGAGACCCAGTACTTC | CASSYGGVWAETQYF
few | TRBJ2-1 | TRBV7-2 | NA | TGTGCCAGCAGCCGACCCCCGCACAATGAGCAGTTCTTC | CASSRPPHNEQFF
NA | TRBJ2-5 | TRBV5-1 | NA | TGCGCCAGCAGCTTGAGACCCGTAACCGACCAAGAGACCCAGTACTTC | CASSLRPVTDQETQYF
NA | TRBJ2-5 | TRBV12-3/TRBV12-4 | NA | TGTGCCAGCAGACTTACGGAGGGGGGAGAGACCCAGTACTTC | CASRLTEGGETQYF
once | TRBJ1-4 | TRBV10-3 | NA | TGTGCCTCCGGGACTAATGAAAAACTGTTTTTT | CASGTNEKLFF
NA | TRBJ1-1 | TRBV5-6 | TRBD1 | TGTGCCAGCAGCTTCAGGACAGGGTCCACTGAAGCTTTCTTT | CASSFRTGSTEAFF
NA | TRBJ2-1 | TRBV6-1 | TRBD1 | TGTGCCAGCGACAAATCCCTACAGGGGTTCTCCTACAATGAGCAGTTCTTC | CASDKSLQGFSYNEQFF
once | TRBJ1-2 | TRBV29-1 | NA | TGCAGCGTTGACCGGGGGAGGTATGGCTACACCTTC | CSVDRGRYGYTF
NA | TRBJ2-5 | TRBV28 | NA | TGTGCCAGCGGCGCCCCGACAGGAGTGGAAGAGACCCAGTACTTC | CASGAPTGVEETQYF
NA | TRBJ2-2 | TRBV7-2 | TRBD2 | TGTGCCAGCAGCAAAGGACTAGCGGGCACCGGGGAGCTGTTTTTT | CASSKGLAGTGELFF
NA | TRBJ1-2 | TRBV20-1 | NA | TGCAGTGCTAGAGATGGAGGGACACCCGTTAACTATGGCTACACCTTC | CSARDGGTPVNYGYTF
NA | TRBJ1-2 | TRBV7-4 | NA | TGTGCCAGCAGCTTAGCTACCTATACGGCTAGCTACACCTTC | CASSLATYTASYTF
few | TRBJ2-6 | TRBV12-3/TRBV12-4 | NA | TGTGCCAGCAGTTTTCCCTGGGCCAACGTCCTGACTTTC | CASSFPWANVLTF
NA | TRBJ1-2 | TRBV27 | NA | TGTGCCAGCAGTCCCCGCGTGGGGGGTGCCTATGGCTACACCTTC | CASSPRVGGAYGYTF